The clone carrying this T cell receptor beta chain was found many times. Its antigen is still unknown. TCRdb re-called the reads through MiXCR, storing one row per CDR3 protein. This table holds 250,000 to 300,000 distinct CDR3 sequences, approximately 9.2% found once. This entry belongs to a study of T cell repertoires in cytomegalovirus infection. Findings of the study overall: CMV-specific HLA-C-restricted TCR beta clonotypes dominated the ex vivo response.

Looked up from germline, CDR1 is SGHTA and CDR2 is FQGNSA. V was shortened by 1 base and J by 6 bases, with 13 bases between the two germline ends. The CDR3 contains 15 residues. The sequencing input was PBMCs. The sequence derives from a human donor in good health (CMV status not recorded). Some clones in this sample may be carry-over from other donors' samples. The chain recombines TRBV7-2 with TRBJ1-5, with no clear D. The CDR3 DNA reads TGTGCCAGCAGCTTAGGTCCAGGTGAGACTCAGCCCCAGCATTTT. This gives the protein CASSLGPGETQPQHF. Supplemented by reference TRBV7-2 and TRBJ1-5, the full variable domain reads GAGVSQSPSNKVTEKGKDVELRCDPISGHTALYWYRQSLGQGLEFLIYFQGNSAPDKSGLPSDRFSAERTGGSVSTLTIQRTQQEDSAVYLCASSLGPGETQPQHFGDGTRLSIL.